This T cell receptor beta chain came from a study of cytomegalovirus exposure and HLA in healthy donors. 60 Vbeta and 13 Jbeta primers were used in PCR. In the original workflow: About 11 million of the approximately 80 million unique TCR beta chains counted in a later analysis were shared. Here immunoSEQ multiplex PCR was the method, and the copy in TCRdb shows in-frame clones only, minus some. V, J and clone size are those of that table, while D and trimming were read from the DNA. The data hold roughly 180,000 clones, with 80% observed a single time. V lost 4 bases to trimming and J lost 0 bases; unmatched junction nucleotides: 4. CDR1 is MNHNY, CDR2 SVGAGI, per germline (reference sequence). CDR3 length equals 16 residues. Study outcomes and limitations: The study recorded some 160 TCR beta chains that were cytomegalovirus-associated.

Regarding this clone: Its specificity is unknown.

The gene calls are TRBV6-6 and TRBJ2-3, with TRBD2 matching over 10 bases. The receptor comes from a man aged 25-40 years in good health and CMV-seronegative. Sequences were obtained from PBMCs. As DNA, the CDR3 is TGTGCCAGCAGTTGGGGACTAGCGTACAGCACAGATACGCAGTATTTT. It is translated as CASSWGLAYSTDTQYF.